The 21 T cell receptor beta chains below were found in one sample sequenced in a study of cytomegalovirus exposure and HLA in healthy donors. Primers: 60 Vbeta forward and 13 Jbeta reverse. TCRdb's copy holds only in-frame clones and misses some; the assay was immunoSEQ multiplex PCR. The table lists around 200,000 clones, 86% of them singletons. The sample comprised PBMCs. These receptors originate from a woman in her twenties or thirties in good health and CMV-seronegative.

The chain recombines TRBV10-3 with TRBJ2-5, with a tentative D call TRBD1 (6 bases). The germline CDR1 and CDR2 sequences are ENHRY and SYGVKD. V was trimmed by 1 base and J by 5 bases, leaving 8 bases between them. This CDR3 region has 13 residues. The CDR3 loop reads CAISEYREETQYF. CDR3 in DNA: TGTGCCATCAGTGAGTACAGGGAGGAGACCCAGTACTTC.

The V call is TRBV5-1, the J call TRBJ2-5; 8 bases are shared with TRBD2. CDR3 length: 15 amino acids. The ends lost 2 bases at V and 3 bases at J; junction bases unmatched: 6. Germline V gene lookup returns CDR1 SGHRS and CDR2 YFSETQ. The CDR3 coding sequence is TGCGCCAGCAGCTTTAGCGGGGTTAGAGAAGAGACCCAGTACTTC. Protein: CASSFSGVREETQYF.

The chain uses TRBV2 and TRBJ1-2; 9 bases match TRBD1. The CDR3 sequence is 17 residues long. Germline V gene data show CDR1 as SNHLY and CDR2 as FYNNEI. The trim removed 7 bases at V and 8 bases at J, leaving 20 bases unmatched. CDR3 protein: CASTSGRAGQGFGGYTF. The CDR3 bases are TGTGCCAGCACCTCAGGAAGGGCGGGACAGGGTTTTGGCGGCTACACCTTC.

The chain links TRBV7-9 to TRBJ2-7; TRBD1 agrees at 12 bases. This CDR3 is 15 amino acids long. Germline CDR1 is SEHNR and CDR2 is FQNEAQ (reference sequence). V lost 2 bases and J lost 4; bases outside the gene matches: 3. The CDR3 is CASSLWDRGRYEQYF. CDR3 sequence (DNA): TGTGCCAGCAGCTTATGGGACAGGGGGCGGTACGAGCAGTACTTC.

Written as DNA, the CDR3 is TGTGCCAGCAGTGACAGGCATGGTGAGCAGTACTTC. Translating it yields CASSDRHGEQYF. V usage is TRBV28 and J usage is TRBJ2-7; weak D call: TRBD1 (6 bases). This CDR3 contains 12 residues. Germline lookup yields CDR1 MDHEN and CDR2 SYDVKM. V lost 5 bases, J lost 7 bases, and 12 bases lay in between.

The chain recombines TRBV11-3 with TRBJ1-3; no definite D call. V was clipped by 7 bases and J by 0 bases, with 13 bases between them. CDR1 SGHNT and CDR2 YENEEA come from the germline V gene. This CDR3 has 15 amino acids. DNA for the CDR3: TGTGCCAGCACCCGGACTTCCAGCTCTGGAAACACCATATATTTT. Its protein is CASTRTSSSGNTIYF.

The chain combines TRBV5-4 with TRBJ1-2; D is unclear. Trimming removed 4 bases from V and 8 bases from J, with 12 bases in between. This CDR3 has 12 residues. Germline assignment: CDR1 SGHNT and CDR2 YYREEE (reference sequence). CDR3 DNA: TGTGCCAGCAGCCTGCAATCTAAGGGCTACACCTTC. As protein: CASSLQSKGYTF.

The V and J genes are TRBV27 and TRBJ2-7, with 9 bases matching TRBD1. The length of the CDR3 is 14 residues. V lost 7 bases and J lost 4; bases outside the gene matches: 8. The germline V gene encodes CDR1 MNHEY and CDR2 SMNVEV (reference sequence). DNA for the CDR3: TGTGCCAGCACCCTGCGGACAGGGGTATACGAGCAGTACTTC. It encodes CASTLRTGVYEQYF.

The chain has TRBV6-1 and TRBJ1-5; 9 bases line up with TRBD1. Looked up from germline, CDR1 is MNHNS and CDR2 is SASEGT. Germline trimming cut 3 bases from V and 9 bases from J; bases unmatched to any gene: 9. The CDR3 consists of 15 residues. CDR3 region: CASSEGTGTLWPQHF. The CDR3, as DNA: TGTGCCAGCAGTGAGGGGACAGGGACCTTGTGGCCCCAGCATTTT.

This clone came up a few times. The V and J genes are TRBV15 and TRBJ2-5; 9 bases fit TRBD2. The CDR3 is made up of 16 amino acids. CDR1 is LNHNV and CDR2 is YYDKDF in the germline V gene (reference sequence). V lost 2 bases, J lost 4 bases, and 8 bases stayed unmatched. In DNA, the CDR3 is TGTGCCACCAGCAGAAGGCTAGCGGGATTCGGAGAGACCCAGTACTTC. The encoded protein is CATSRRLAGFGETQYF.

This chain links TRBV11-1 with TRBJ2-7, with a possible D match to TRBD1 (5 bases). V was shortened by 2 bases and J by 2 bases, with 13 bases between the two germline ends. The CDR3 is 15 amino acids. Germline CDR1 and CDR2: SGHAT and FQDESV (reference sequence). CDR3 amino acids: CASSLLSGPPYEQYF. CDR3 bases: TGTGCCAGCAGCTTACTCTCAGGGCCCCCCTACGAGCAGTACTTC.

J is TRBJ2-3 and V is TRBV27, with TRBD1 as a possible D gene (5 bases). CDR1 is MNHEY and CDR2 is SMNVEV in the germline V gene (reference sequence). The length of the CDR3 is 13 residues. V dropped 4 bases and J dropped 1 base, with 6 bases sitting between them. The CDR3, as DNA: TGTGCCAGCAGTTCAGGGCGCACAGATACGCAGTATTTT. This codes for CASSSGRTDTQYF.

This rearrangement joins TRBV7-6 to TRBJ2-2; maybe TRBD1 (6 bases). CDR3 length: 16 residues. Germline-derived CDR1 and CDR2 are SGHVS and FNYEAQ. The germline V and J ends were trimmed by 1 base and 3 bases, with 12 bases remaining between them. Here the CDR3 reads CASSLGSRGHTGELFF. The CDR3 nucleotides read TGTGCCAGCAGCTTAGGGTCCAGGGGACACACCGGGGAGCTGTTTTTT.

This chain uses TRBV4-2 with TRBJ2-5, with 8 nucleotides matching TRBD2. The CDR3 totals 16 residues. Germline V gives CDR1 LGHNA, CDR2 YNFKEQ. Trimming took 1 base from V and 2 from J; bases not matched to a gene: 6. DNA of the CDR3: TGTGCCAGCAGCCAAGGCGATAGCGGGGTACAAGAGACCCAGTACTTC. It codes for CASSQGDSGVQETQYF.

The chain combines TRBV28 with TRBJ2-6; maybe TRBD1 (6 bases). Germline V gene sequence: CDR1 MDHEN, CDR2 SYDVKM. The CDR3 totals 16 residues. Deletions cut 1 base from V and 3 bases from J, with 10 bases between. The CDR3 nucleotides are TGTGCCAGCAGTTTATCCGGGACAATTGGGGCCAACGTCCTGACTTTC. This gives the protein CASSLSGTIGANVLTF.

As to this clone: Additional DNA sequences in this sample encode the identical CDR3. V is TRBV18 and J is TRBJ2-5, with TRBD2 as a possible D gene (6 bases). This CDR3 comprises 13 residues. Trimming removed 3 bases at V and 2 bases at J, with 7 bases between. Germline CDR1 KGHSH, CDR2 LQKENI. The CDR3 bases are TGTGCCAGCTCACCGGCGGGGCAAGAGACCCAGTACTTC. It specifies CASSPAGQETQYF.

The CDR3 coding sequence is TGTGCCAGCTCACTCGACCCCCGCGGGGGGGGATCTAGCACAGATACGCAGTATTTT. Amino acid sequence: CASSLDPRGGGSSTDTQYF. This sequence joins TRBV18 and TRBJ2-3; 9 bases fit TRBD2. Germline-derived CDR1 and CDR2 are KGHSH and LQKENI. The ends lost 4 bases at V and 0 bases at J; junction bases unmatched: 14. The length of the CDR3 is 19 residues.

The chain couples TRBV11-2 to TRBJ2-7; the match to TRBD2 covers 7 bases. V was pared by 3 bases and J by 5 bases, with 16 bases of the junction left unmatched. The CDR3 extends over 17 amino acids. Germline V CDR1 and CDR2: SGHAT, FQNNGV. CDR3 region: CASSFSSWWEGRNEQYF. The CDR3 DNA is TGTGCCAGCAGCTTTTCGAGTTGGTGGGAGGGCCGCAACGAGCAGTACTTC.

The chain uses TRBV6-6 and TRBJ2-1; possibly TRBD2 for D (6 bases). V lost 8 bases to trimming and J lost 4 bases, with 9 bases between them. The CDR3 runs to 12 residues. The germline V gene has CDR1 MNHNY and CDR2 SVGAGI (reference sequence). In DNA, the CDR3 is TGTGCCAGCGGGACTGGGTACAATGAGCAGTTCTTC. Its protein is CASGTGYNEQFF.

This CDR3 is CASSPSGDSTGELFF. The CDR3 nucleotides are TGCGCCAGCAGCCCGTCCGGAGATTCCACCGGGGAGCTGTTTTTT. This sequence joins TRBV5-1 and TRBJ2-2; D gene uncertain. With 4 bases removed from V and 4 bases from J, the gap between germline ends came to 14 bases. Germline V gene lookup returns CDR1 SGHRS and CDR2 YFSETQ. The CDR3 has 15 residues. Drawing the rest from reference TRBV5-1 and TRBJ2-2, the complete variable domain is KAGVTQTPRYLIKTRGQQVTLSCSPISGHRSVSWYQQTPGQGLQFLFEYFSETQRNKGNFPGRFSGRQFSNSRSEMNVSTLELGDSALYLCASSPSGDSTGELFFGEGSRLTVL.

The J gene is TRBJ1-1, the V gene TRBV7-6; D not certain. This CDR3 is 18 amino acids long. Trimming left V 0 bases short and J 1 base short, with 18 bases between. Per germline, CDR1 SGHVS and CDR2 FNYEAQ. The CDR3: CASSLARRGGAGNTEAFF. As DNA, the CDR3 is TGTGCCAGCAGCTTAGCCCGGCGAGGTGGAGCGGGGAACACTGAAGCTTTCTTT.